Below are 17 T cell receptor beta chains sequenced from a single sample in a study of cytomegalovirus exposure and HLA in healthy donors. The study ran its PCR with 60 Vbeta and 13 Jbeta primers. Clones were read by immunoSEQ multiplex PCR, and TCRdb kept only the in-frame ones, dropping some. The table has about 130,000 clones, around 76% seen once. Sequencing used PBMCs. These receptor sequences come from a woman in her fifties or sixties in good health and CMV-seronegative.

The CDR3 DNA follows: TGCGCCAGCAGCCAGGAGGACCCGGTCTCTGTCTACAATGAGCAGTTCTTC. Its protein is CASSQEDPVSVYNEQFF. The chain recombines TRBV4-1 with TRBJ2-1, with TRBD2 as a possible D gene (5 bases). Germline V lookup: CDR1 MGHRA, CDR2 YSYEKL. This CDR3 has 17 amino acids. Trimming stripped 3 bases from V and 3 bases from J, with 18 bases between.

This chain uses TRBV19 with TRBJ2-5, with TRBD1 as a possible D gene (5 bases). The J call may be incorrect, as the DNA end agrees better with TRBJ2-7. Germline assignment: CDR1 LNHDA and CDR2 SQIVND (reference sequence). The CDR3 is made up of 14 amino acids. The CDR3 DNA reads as TGTGCCAGTAGTACGGACAAGGGTTTCTACGAGCAGTACTTC. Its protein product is CASSTDKGFYEQYF.

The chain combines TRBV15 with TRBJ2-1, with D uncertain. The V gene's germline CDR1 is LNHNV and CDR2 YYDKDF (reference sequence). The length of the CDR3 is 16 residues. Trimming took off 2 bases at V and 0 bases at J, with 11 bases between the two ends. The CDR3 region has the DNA TGTGCCACCAGCAGAACGAGTACGAGCTCCTACAATGAGCAGTTCTTC. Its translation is CATSRTSTSSYNEQFF.

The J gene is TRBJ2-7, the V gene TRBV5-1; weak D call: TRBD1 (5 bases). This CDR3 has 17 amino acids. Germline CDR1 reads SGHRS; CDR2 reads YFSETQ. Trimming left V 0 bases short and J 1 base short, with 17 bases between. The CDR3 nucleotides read TGCGCCAGCAGCTTGGCAGTAGGCAGGGATCCTTCCTACGAGCAGTACTTC. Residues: CASSLAVGRDPSYEQYF.

The CDR3 bases are TGTGCCAGCAGCGCCCGGGACAGGGCCACGGCGGGAAACACCGGGGAGCTGTTTTTT. This gives the protein CASSARDRATAGNTGELFF. J is TRBJ2-2 and V is TRBV11-3; 9 bases line up with TRBD1. Germline-derived CDR1 and CDR2 are SGHNT and YENEEA. The CDR3 runs to 19 residues. The V segment lost 5 bases and the J segment 2 bases; nucleotides outside the gene matches: 15.

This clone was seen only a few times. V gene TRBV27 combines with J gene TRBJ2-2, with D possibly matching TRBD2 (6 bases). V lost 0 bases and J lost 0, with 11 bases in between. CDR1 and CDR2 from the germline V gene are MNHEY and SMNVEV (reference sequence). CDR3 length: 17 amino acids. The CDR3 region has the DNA TGTGCCAGCAGTTTATCGGTTAGCGGAACGAACACCGGGGAGCTGTTTTTT. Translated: CASSLSVSGTNTGELFF.

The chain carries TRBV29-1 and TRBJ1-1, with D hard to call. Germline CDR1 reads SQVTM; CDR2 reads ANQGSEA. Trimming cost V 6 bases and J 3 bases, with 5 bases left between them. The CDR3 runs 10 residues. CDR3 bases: TGCAGCGTCTTTCACACTGAAGCTTTCTTT. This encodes CSVFHTEAFF.

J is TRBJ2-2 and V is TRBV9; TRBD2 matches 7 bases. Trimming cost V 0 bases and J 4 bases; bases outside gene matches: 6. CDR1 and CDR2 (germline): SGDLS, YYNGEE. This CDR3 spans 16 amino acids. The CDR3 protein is CASSVALGRSTGELFF. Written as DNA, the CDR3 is TGTGCCAGCAGCGTAGCGCTCGGGAGGTCCACCGGGGAGCTGTTTTTT.

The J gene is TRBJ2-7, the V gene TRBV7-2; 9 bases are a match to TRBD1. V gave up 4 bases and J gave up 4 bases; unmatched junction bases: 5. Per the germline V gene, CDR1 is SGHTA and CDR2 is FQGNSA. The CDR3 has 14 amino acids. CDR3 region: CASSYTGGFYEQYF. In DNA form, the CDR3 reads TGTGCCAGCAGCTATACAGGGGGCTTTTACGAGCAGTACTTC.

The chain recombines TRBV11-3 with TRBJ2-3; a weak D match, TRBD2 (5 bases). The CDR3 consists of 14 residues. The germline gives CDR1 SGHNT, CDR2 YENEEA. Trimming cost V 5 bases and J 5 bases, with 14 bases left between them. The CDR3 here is CASSPGLLRDTQYF. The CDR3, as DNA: TGTGCCAGCAGCCCTGGACTTCTAAGAGATACGCAGTATTTT.

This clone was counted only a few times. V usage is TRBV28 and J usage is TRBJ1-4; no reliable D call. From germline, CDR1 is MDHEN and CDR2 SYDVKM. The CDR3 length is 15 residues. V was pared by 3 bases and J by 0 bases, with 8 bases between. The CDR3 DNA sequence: TGTGCCAGCAGTTTTTGGCGGTCAACTAATGAAAAACTGTTTTTT. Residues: CASSFWRSTNEKLFF.

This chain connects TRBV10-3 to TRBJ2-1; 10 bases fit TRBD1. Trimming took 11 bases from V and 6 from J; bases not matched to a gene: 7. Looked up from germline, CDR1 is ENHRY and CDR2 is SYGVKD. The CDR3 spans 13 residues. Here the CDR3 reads CAGRTGGSNEQFF. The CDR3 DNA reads TGTGCCGGACGGACAGGGGGTAGCAATGAGCAGTTCTTC.

CDR3 in DNA: TGTGCCAGCAGCCAAGTGGCCGGGGGAAACACTGAAGCTTTCTTT. It is translated as CASSQVAGGNTEAFF. The rearrangement links TRBV14 to TRBJ1-1, with a possible D match to TRBD1 (5 bases). The V gene lost 1 base and the J gene lost 2 bases, with 11 bases spanning the gap. CDR3 length: 15 residues. Looked up from germline, CDR1 is SGHDN and CDR2 is FVKESK.

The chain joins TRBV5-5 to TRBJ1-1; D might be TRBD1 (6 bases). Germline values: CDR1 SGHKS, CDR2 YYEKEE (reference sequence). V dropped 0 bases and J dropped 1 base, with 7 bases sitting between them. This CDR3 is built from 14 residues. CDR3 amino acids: CASSLGQANTEAFF. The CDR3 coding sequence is TGTGCCAGCAGCTTGGGACAGGCGAACACTGAAGCTTTCTTT.

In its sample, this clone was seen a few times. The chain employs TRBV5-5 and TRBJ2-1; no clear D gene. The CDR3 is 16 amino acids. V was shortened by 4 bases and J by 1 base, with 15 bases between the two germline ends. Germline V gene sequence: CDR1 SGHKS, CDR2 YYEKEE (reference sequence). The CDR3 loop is CASSVTEPLSYNEQFF. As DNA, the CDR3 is TGTGCCAGCAGCGTTACAGAGCCCCTATCCTACAATGAGCAGTTCTTC.

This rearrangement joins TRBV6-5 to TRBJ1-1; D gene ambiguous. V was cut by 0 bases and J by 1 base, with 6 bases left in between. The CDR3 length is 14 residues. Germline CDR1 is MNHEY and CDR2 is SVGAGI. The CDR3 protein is CASSYSGANTEAFF. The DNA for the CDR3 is TGTGCCAGCAGTTACTCGGGAGCGAACACTGAAGCTTTCTTT.

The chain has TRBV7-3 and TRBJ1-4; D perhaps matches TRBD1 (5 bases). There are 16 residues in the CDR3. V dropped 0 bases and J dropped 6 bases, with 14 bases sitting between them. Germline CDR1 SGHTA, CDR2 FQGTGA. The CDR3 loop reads CASSLTGQAGHEKLFF. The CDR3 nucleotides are TGTGCCAGCAGCTTAACGGGGCAGGCCGGACATGAAAAACTGTTTTTT.